This passage covers 17 T cell receptor beta chains from one sample sequenced in a study of blood T cells in healthy people across ages. Next came a second PCR, run for about 7 to 12 cycles, which used a sample-barcoded 5' primer along with a J-beta primer mix. Each CDR3 protein gets one entry after TCRdb re-called the 5' RACE reads with MiXCR. The sample records under 2,000,000 distinct CDR3 sequences, less than 50% being singletons. The specimen sequenced was blood. Receptors were obtained from a woman aged 40 to 50 in good health.

This clonotype was seen more than once but under ten times. The V call is TRBV5-1, the J call TRBJ2-3; 11 bases are a match to TRBD2. The germline CDR1 and CDR2 sequences are SGHRS and YFSETQ. The CDR3 has 16 amino acids. Unmatched junction bases numbered 7, after V lost 4 bases and J lost 3 bases. CDR3 DNA: TGCGCCAGCAGCCCTGCGACTAGCGGGGATACAGATACGCAGTATTTT. Encoded protein: CASSPATSGDTDTQYF.

As DNA, the CDR3 is TGTGCCACCAGCAGAGATAAGGGGGTCGGCTCGAGCTCCTACGAGCAGTACTTC. It codes for CATSRDKGVGSSSYEQYF. V usage is TRBV15 and J usage is TRBJ2-7, with D tentatively TRBD1 (6 bases). Trimming stripped 0 bases from V and 0 bases from J, with 18 bases between. The CDR3 is 18 amino acids. Per the germline V gene, CDR1 is LNHNV and CDR2 is YYDKDF (reference sequence).

The chain employs TRBV7-3 and TRBJ2-3; D might be TRBD1 (6 bases). This CDR3 is 14 amino acids long. The ends were cut back, 2 bases at V and 5 bases at J, with 11 bases in the middle. CDR1 and CDR2 (germline): SGHTA, FQGTGA. CDR3 residues: CASSLQGSGDTQYF. The CDR3 DNA follows: TGTGCCAGCAGCTTACAGGGGAGCGGAGATACGCAGTATTTT.

The chain carries TRBV21-1 and TRBJ2-1; TRBD2, as called in the table, went unchecked against the DNA. The J call is uncertain, as TRBJ2-7 better fits the DNA end. TRBV21-1 is a known pseudogene. This CDR3 has 17 amino acids. The CDR3 DNA is TGTGCCAGCAGCCTAAACTACTATCCCGCGGGCTACAATGAGCAGTACTTC. Protein sequence: CASSLNYYPAGYNEQYF.

CDR3 sequence: CASSSKGAISSPLHF. CDR3 nucleotide sequence: TGTGCCAGCAGCTCGAAGGGGGCGATTAGTTCACCCCTCCACTTT. V usage is TRBV7-9 and J usage is TRBJ1-6, with TRBD1 identical over 7 bases. The length of the CDR3 is 15 residues. Germline lookup yields CDR1 SEHNR and CDR2 FQNEAQ (reference sequence). J gave up 9 bases and V 4 bases, and 9 bases lay outside the gene matches.

This rearrangement joins TRBV4-2 to TRBJ1-5; the D is unclear. CDR3 length equals 15 residues. Germline CDR1 LGHNA, CDR2 YNFKEQ. The V and J ends lost 0 bases and 1 base respectively, with 7 bases between them. The DNA for the CDR3 is TGTGCCAGCAGCCAAGACGAGCAGAGCAATCAGCCCCAGCATTTT. The encoded protein is CASSQDEQSNQPQHF.

This rearrangement joins TRBV20-1 to TRBJ1-5; a weak D match, TRBD1 (5 bases). Trimming cost V 1 base and J 9 bases, with 7 bases left between them. The germline gives CDR1 DFQATT, CDR2 SNEGSKA (reference sequence). This CDR3 is built from 11 residues. The CDR3 DNA follows: TGCAGTGCTAGAGTCGGGGGGCCCCAGCATTTT. This codes for CSARVGGPQHF.

The CDR3: CATSDVGTGASEQYF. CDR3 coding DNA: TGTGCCACCAGTGATGTCGGGACAGGGGCAAGTGAGCAGTACTTC. The chain recombines TRBV24-1 with TRBJ2-7; 10 nucleotides agree with TRBD1. In germline, CDR1 is KGHDR, CDR2 SFDVKD. V lost 3 bases and J lost 7; bases outside the gene matches: 8. This CDR3 region has 15 residues.

This clonotype showed up just a few times. CDR3 DNA: TGTGCCAGCAGCTTAAATGGGGCGGATTCACCCCTCCACTTT. This sequence encodes CASSLNGADSPLHF. V gene TRBV11-3 combines with J gene TRBJ1-6; maybe TRBD1 (5 bases). V shed 2 bases and J shed 8 bases, with 10 bases lying between them. CDR1 SGHNT and CDR2 YENEEA come from the germline V gene. This CDR3 has 14 residues.

This clonotype was counted a few times. The CDR3 nucleotides read TGTGCCAGCTCTCGACAGGATTTACAAGAGACCCAGTACTTC. It yields the protein CASSRQDLQETQYF. The V call is TRBV27, the J call TRBJ2-5, with D maybe TRBD1 (6 bases). CDR3 length: 14 residues. V lost 8 bases, J lost 2 bases, and 15 bases lay in between. The germline V gene has CDR1 MNHEY and CDR2 SMNVEV (reference sequence).

This rearrangement joins TRBV18 to TRBJ2-3; 7 bases map to TRBD1. The germline V gene has CDR1 KGHSH and CDR2 LQKENI. The CDR3 sequence is 14 residues long. Trimming at V came to 1 base and at J to 6 bases, leaving 4 bases not matched to a gene. The CDR3 is CASSPQSTGDTQYF. The CDR3 bases are TGTGCCAGCTCACCACAGTCGACAGGGGATACGCAGTATTTT. Complete variable domain (other parts from reference TRBV18 and TRBJ2-3): NAGVMQNPRHLVRRRGQEARLRCSPMKGHSHVYWYRQLPEEGLKFMVYLQKENIIDESGMPKERFSAEFPKEGPSILRIQQVVRGDSAAYFCASSPQSTGDTQYFGPGTRLTVL.

This clonotype appeared once. The CDR3 sequence is CGIRGRGGEQYF. The CDR3 DNA reads TGTGGCATCCGGGGCAGGGGGGGCGAGCAGTACTTC. This chain connects TRBV7-2 to TRBJ2-4, with D perhaps matching TRBD1 or TRBD2 (7 bases each). The tail of the sequence fits TRBJ2-7 better, so the J call may be wrong. The germline V gene has CDR1 SGHTA and CDR2 FQGNSA. The CDR3 consists of 12 residues.

The genes are TRBV28 and TRBJ2-5; 7 nucleotides agree with TRBD1. The closer fit of TRBJ2-7 to the DNA end suggests the J call may be wrong. The germline V gene encodes CDR1 MDHEN and CDR2 SYDVKM. The CDR3 contains 14 residues. The CDR3: CASISQGQSYEQYF. CDR3 bases: TGTGCCAGCATTTCGCAGGGACAGTCCTACGAGCAGTACTTC.

This clonotype has more than one count but fewer than ten. The V gene is TRBV4-1, the J gene TRBJ1-6; D unclear. V lost 0 bases, J lost 11 bases, and 8 bases lay in between. The CDR3 loop spans 13 amino acids. The germline gives CDR1 MGHRA, CDR2 YSYEKL. The DNA of the CDR3 is TGCGCCAGCAGCCAAGATGTTTGGCCACCCCTCCACTTT. Encoded protein: CASSQDVWPPLHF.

The V and J genes are TRBV7-2 and TRBJ1-1, with D hard to call. The CDR3 runs 15 residues. Germline CDR1 SGHTA, CDR2 FQGNSA. The V end lost 5 bases, the J end lost 4 bases, and 17 bases lay between the germline ends. The CDR3 coding sequence is TGTGCCAGCAGCATCTCCTCGCAGGCGGCCACTGAAGCTTTCTTT. Protein product: CASSISSQAATEAFF.

The CDR3, as DNA: TGTGCCAGCAGCTTGGCCGGTGGCAGCCCGACCGCCCTGAAAGAGACCCAGTACTTC. It specifies CASSLAGGSPTALKETQYF. The V gene is TRBV5-6, the J gene TRBJ2-5; D not certain. From germline, CDR1 is SGHDT and CDR2 YYEEEE. V gave up 0 bases and J gave up 3 bases, with 24 bases separating them. CDR3 size: 19 residues.

V usage is TRBV21-1 and J usage is TRBJ2-1. TRBV21-1 corresponds to a pseudogene. The CDR3 is 14 amino acids. The CDR3 DNA reads TGTGCCAGCAGCAGACGGCTCCTCTACAATGAGCAGTTCTTC. This gives the protein CASSRRLLYNEQFF.